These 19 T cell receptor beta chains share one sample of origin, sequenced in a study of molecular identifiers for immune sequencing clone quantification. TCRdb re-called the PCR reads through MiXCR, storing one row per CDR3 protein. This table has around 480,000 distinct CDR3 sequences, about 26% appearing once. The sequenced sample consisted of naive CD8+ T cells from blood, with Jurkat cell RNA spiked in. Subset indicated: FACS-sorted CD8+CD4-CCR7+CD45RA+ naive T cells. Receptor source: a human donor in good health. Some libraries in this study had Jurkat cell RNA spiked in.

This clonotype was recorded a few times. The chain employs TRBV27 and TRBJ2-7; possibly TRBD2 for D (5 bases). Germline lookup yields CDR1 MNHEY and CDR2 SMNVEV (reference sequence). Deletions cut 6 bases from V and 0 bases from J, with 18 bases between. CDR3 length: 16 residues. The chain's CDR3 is CASSQRNSADSYEQYF. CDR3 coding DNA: TGTGCCAGCAGCCAGCGGAATTCGGCAGACTCCTACGAGCAGTACTTC.

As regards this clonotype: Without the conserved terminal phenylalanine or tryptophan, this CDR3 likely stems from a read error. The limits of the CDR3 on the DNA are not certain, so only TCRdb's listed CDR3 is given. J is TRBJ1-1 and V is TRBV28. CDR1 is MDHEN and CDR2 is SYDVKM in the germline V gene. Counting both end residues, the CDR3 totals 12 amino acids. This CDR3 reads CASSFSPTEAFS.

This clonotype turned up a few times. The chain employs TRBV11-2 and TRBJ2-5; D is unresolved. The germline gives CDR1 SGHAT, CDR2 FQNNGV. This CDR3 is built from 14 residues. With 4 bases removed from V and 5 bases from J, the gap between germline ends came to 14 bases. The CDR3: CASSSIFQMETQYF. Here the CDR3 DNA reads TGTGCCAGCAGCTCCATTTTCCAAATGGAGACCCAGTACTTC.

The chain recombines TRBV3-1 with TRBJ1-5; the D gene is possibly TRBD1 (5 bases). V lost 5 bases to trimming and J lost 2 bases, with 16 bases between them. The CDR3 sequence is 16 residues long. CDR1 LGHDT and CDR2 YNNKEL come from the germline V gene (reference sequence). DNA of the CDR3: TGTGCCAGCAGCAAAAGTCCGGCAGGGCGCAATCAGCCCCAGCATTTT. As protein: CASSKSPAGRNQPQHF.

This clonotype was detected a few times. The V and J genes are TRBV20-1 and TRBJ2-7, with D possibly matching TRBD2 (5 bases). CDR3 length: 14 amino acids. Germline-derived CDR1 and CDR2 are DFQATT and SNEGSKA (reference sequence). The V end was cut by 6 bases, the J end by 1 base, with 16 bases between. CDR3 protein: CSALSVAPSYEQYF. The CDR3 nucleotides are TGCAGTGCCCTCTCGGTAGCGCCATCCTACGAGCAGTACTTC.

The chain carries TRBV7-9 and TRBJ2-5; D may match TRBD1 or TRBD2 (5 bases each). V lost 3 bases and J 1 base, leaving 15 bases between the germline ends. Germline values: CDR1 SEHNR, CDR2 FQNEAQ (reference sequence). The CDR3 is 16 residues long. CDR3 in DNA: TGTGCCAGCAGCTTCAGGGACCTGGACCCCCAAGAGACCCAGTACTTC. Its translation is CASSFRDLDPQETQYF.

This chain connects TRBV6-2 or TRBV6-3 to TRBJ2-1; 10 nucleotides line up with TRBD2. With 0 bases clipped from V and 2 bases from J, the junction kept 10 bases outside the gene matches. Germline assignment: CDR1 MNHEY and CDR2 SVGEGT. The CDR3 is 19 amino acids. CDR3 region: CASSYSSPKAGGPYNEQFF. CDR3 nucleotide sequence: TGTGCCAGCAGTTACTCGAGTCCTAAAGCGGGAGGGCCCTACAATGAGCAGTTCTTC.

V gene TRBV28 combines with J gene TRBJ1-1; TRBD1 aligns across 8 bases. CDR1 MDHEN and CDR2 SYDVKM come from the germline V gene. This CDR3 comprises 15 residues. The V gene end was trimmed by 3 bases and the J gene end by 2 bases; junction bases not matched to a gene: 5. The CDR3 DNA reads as TGTGCCAGCAGTTTCCGCACAGGGGGTAACACTGAAGCTTTCTTT. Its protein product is CASSFRTGGNTEAFF. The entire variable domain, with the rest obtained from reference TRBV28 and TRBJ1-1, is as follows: DVKVTQSSRYLVKRTGEKVFLECVQDMDHENMFWYRQDPGLGLRLIYFSYDVKMKEKGDIPEGYSVSREKKERFSLILESASTNQTSMYLCASSFRTGGNTEAFFGQGTRLTVV.

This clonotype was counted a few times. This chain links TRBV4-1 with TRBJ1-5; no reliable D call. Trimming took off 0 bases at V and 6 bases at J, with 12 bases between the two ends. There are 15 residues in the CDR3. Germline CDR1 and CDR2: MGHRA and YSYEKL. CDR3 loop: CASSQDSMSAQPQHF. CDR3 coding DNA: TGCGCCAGCAGCCAAGATTCGATGTCTGCTCAGCCCCAGCATTTT.

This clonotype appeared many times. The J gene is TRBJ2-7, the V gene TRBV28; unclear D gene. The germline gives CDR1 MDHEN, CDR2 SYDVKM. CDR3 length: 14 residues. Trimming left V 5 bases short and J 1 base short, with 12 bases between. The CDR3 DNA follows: TGTGCCAGCAGTAAACCGGGCTATTCCTACGAGCAGTACTTC. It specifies CASSKPGYSYEQYF.

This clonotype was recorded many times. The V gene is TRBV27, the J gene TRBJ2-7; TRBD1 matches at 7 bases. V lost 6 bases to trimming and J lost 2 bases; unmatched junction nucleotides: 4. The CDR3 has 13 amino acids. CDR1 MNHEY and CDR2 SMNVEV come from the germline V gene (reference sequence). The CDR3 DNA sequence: TGTGCCAGCAGCTTGGGACAGACCTACGAGCAGTACTTC. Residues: CASSLGQTYEQYF.

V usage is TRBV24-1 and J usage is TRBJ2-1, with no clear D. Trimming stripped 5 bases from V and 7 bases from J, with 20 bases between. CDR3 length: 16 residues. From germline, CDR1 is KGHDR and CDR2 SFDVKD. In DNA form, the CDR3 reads TGTGCCACCAGTGCCGGAGCCTGGTCCGTGGGGAATGAGCAGTTCTTC. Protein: CATSAGAWSVGNEQFF.

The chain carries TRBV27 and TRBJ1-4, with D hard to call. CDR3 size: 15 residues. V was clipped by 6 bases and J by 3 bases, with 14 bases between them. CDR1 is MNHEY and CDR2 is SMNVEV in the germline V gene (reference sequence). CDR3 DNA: TGTGCCAGCAGAGCGCACACCGACGCTAATGAAAAACTGTTTTTT. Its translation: CASRAHTDANEKLFF.

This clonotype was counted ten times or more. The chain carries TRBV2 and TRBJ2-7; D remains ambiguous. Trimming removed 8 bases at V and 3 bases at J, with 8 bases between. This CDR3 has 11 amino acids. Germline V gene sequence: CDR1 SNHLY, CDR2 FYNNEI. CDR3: CASGELYEQYF. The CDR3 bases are TGTGCCAGCGGGGAACTCTACGAGCAGTACTTC.

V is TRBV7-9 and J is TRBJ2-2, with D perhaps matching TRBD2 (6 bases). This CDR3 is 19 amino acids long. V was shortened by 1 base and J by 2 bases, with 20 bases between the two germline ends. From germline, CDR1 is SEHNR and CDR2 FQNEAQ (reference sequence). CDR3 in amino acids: CASSLEVVAAPYNTGELFF. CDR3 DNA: TGTGCCAGCAGCTTAGAGGTAGTAGCGGCGCCTTATAACACCGGGGAGCTGTTTTTT.

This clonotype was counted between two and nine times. The CDR3 DNA reads TGTGCCAGCAGTGAGGGGTGGGGTTCTAGCACAGATACGCAGTATTTT. Its protein product is CASSEGWGSSTDTQYF. The chain is built from TRBV2 and TRBJ2-3; D not certain. The CDR3 loop spans 16 amino acids. The germline V and J ends were trimmed by 3 bases and 0 bases, with 13 bases remaining between them. Germline assignment: CDR1 SNHLY and CDR2 FYNNEI.

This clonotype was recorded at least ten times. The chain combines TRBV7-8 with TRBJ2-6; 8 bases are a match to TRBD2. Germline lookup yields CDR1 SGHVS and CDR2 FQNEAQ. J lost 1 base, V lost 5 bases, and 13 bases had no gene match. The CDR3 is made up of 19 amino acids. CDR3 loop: CASSVKTAGTRSGANVLTF. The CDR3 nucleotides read TGTGCCAGCAGCGTAAAAACCGCCGGGACTAGGTCTGGGGCCAACGTCCTGACTTTC.

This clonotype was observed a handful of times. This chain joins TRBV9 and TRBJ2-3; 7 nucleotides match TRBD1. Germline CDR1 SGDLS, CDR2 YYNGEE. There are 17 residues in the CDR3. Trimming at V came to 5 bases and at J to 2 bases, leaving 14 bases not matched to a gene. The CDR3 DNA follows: TGTGCCAGCAGACTAAAACAGGGGTCGTTATACACAGATACGCAGTATTTT. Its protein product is CASRLKQGSLYTDTQYF.

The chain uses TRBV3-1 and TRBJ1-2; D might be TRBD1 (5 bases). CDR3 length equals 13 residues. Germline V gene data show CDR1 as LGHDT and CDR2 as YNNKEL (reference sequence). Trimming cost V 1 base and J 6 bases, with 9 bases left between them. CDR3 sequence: CASSQAGGDGYTF. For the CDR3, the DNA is TGTGCCAGCAGCCAAGCAGGAGGGGATGGCTACACCTTC.